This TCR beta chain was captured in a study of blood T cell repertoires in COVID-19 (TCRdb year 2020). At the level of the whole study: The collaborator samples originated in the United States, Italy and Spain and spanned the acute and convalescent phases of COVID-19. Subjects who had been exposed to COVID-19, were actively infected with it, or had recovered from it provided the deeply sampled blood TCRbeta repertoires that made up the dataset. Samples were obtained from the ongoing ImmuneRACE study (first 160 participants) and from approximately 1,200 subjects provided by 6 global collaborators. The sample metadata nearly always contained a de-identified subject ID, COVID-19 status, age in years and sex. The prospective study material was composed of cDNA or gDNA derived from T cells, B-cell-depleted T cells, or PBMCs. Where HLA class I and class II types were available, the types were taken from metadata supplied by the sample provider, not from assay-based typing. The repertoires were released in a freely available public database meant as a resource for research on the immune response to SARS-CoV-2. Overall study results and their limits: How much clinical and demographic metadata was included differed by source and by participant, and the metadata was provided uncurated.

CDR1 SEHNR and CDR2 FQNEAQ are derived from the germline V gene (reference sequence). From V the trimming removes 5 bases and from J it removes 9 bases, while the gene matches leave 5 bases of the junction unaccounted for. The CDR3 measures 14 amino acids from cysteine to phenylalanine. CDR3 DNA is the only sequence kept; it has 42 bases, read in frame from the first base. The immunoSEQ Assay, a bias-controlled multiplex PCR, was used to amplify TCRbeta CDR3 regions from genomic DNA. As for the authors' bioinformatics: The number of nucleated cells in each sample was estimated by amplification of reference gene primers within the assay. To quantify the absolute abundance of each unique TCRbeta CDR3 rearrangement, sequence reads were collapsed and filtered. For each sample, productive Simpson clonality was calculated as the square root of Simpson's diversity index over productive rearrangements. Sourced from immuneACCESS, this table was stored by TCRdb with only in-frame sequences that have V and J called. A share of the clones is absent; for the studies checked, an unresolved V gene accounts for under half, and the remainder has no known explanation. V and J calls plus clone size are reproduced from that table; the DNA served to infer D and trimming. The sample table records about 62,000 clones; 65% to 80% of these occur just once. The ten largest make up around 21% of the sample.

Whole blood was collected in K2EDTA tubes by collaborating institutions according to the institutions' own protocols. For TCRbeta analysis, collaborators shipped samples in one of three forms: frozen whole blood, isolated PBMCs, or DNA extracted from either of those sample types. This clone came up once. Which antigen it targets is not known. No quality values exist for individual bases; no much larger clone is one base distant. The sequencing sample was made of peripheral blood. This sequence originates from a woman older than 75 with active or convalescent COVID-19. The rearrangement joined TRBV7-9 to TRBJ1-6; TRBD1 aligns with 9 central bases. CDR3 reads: CASSDRQGGSPLHF. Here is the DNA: TGTGCCAGCAGCGACCGACAGGGGGGTTCACCCCTCCACTTT.